The rows below give T cell receptor beta chains drawn from one sample of a study of T cell repertoires in cytomegalovirus infection. Via MiXCR, TCRdb re-called the reads, giving one row per CDR3 protein. The sample has fewer than 300,000 distinct CDR3 sequences; about a quarter are singletons. The sample was PBMCs. Receptors were obtained from a human donor in good health (CMV status not recorded). Some clones in this sample may be carry-over from other donors' samples. Each CDR3 is given with its conserved first and last residue. A D gene is named only where the DNA matches it firmly. Expanded clones are given a class, and other clones once, few, many or no size at all.

v_call,cdr3_length,clone_size,j_call,d_call,cdr3_nt,cdr3_aa
TRBV27,14,few,TRBJ1-1,.,TGTGCCAGCAGTTCCCCGAGATTGGGCACTGAAGCTTTCTTT,CASSSPRLGTEAFF
TRBV7-3,16,.,TRBJ2-2,TRBD2,TGTGCCAGCAGCATGAGAGGACTAGCGGCGGCCGGGGAGCTGTTTTTT,CASSMRGLAAAGELFF
TRBV19,15,.,TRBJ2-3,TRBD1,TGTGCCAGTGCCCGACAGGGATCTACTTCAGATACGAAGTATTTT,CASARQGSTSDTKYF
TRBV7-2,12,many,TRBJ2-1,.,TGTGCCAGCAGCTTTCGGTGGGCTGAGCAGTTCTTC,CASSFRWAEQFF
TRBV5-1,15,.,TRBJ1-2,.,TGCGCCAGCAGCTCCGAGGGACGGGTAAACTATGGCTACACCTTC,CASSSEGRVNYGYTF
TRBV10-3,11,few,TRBJ2-3,.,TGTGCCACCAAGGCTACAGATACGCAGTATTTT,CATKATDTQYF
TRBV6-6,16,few,TRBJ2-7,TRBD1,TGTGCCAGCAGTTACCCGGCGGGACAGGGGAAATACGAGCAGTACTTC,CASSYPAGQGKYEQYF
TRBV4-2,17,many,TRBJ1-5,.,TGTGCCAGCAGCCAAGATGCGGCCACTCTACCCAATCAGCCCCAGCATTTT,CASSQDAATLPNQPQHF
TRBV19,13,.,TRBJ2-5,TRBD1,TGTGCCAGTAGCGACAGGGTCCGAGAGACCCAGTACTTC,CASSDRVRETQYF
TRBV11-3,17,many,TRBJ2-2,.,TGTGCCAGCAGCTTAGCTCAGGACACGGGCGACGCCGGGGAGCTGTTTTTT,CASSLAQDTGDAGELFF
TRBV10-3,13,few,TRBJ1-1,TRBD1,TGTGCCATCACTTTCGACAGGGACACTGAAGCTTTCTTT,CAITFDRDTEAFF
TRBV7-6,14,many,TRBJ2-1,.,TGTGCCAGCAGCTTGCAGACAGGGAGGAATGAGCAGTTCTTC,CASSLQTGRNEQFF
TRBV12-3/TRBV12-4,14,many,TRBJ2-1,.,TGTGCCAGCAGTCCGGGACCCGCCGGACCAGAGCAGTTCTTC,CASSPGPAGPEQFF
TRBV28,13,few,TRBJ2-2,.,TGTGCCAACGGACCCTTTGACACCGGGGAGCTGTTTTTT,CANGPFDTGELFF
TRBV28,17,few,TRBJ2-6,.,TGTGCCAGCAGTCTGGGCGGGTCTTCCTCTGGGGCCAACGTCCTGACTTTC,CASSLGGSSSGANVLTF
TRBV5-6,13,few,TRBJ2-1,TRBD1,TGTGCCAGCAGCCCTCCCGGGACAGGAAACCAGTTCTTC,CASSPPGTGNQFF
TRBV7-2,12,.,TRBJ1-4,.,TGTGCCAGCAGCCGTTACGATGACAAACTGTTTTTT,CASSRYDDKLFF
TRBV12-3/TRBV12-4,17,.,TRBJ2-5,TRBD1,TGTGCCAGCAGTTTCACGTCCGGGACAGGGGGCGCCGGGACCCAGTACTTC,CASSFTSGTGGAGTQYF
TRBV27,17,many,TRBJ1-3,.,TGTGCCAGCAGTTTATCGCTTCCCCTCGCCTCTGGAAACACCATATATTTT,CASSLSLPLASGNTIYF
TRBV11-2,16,.,TRBJ2-1,.,TGTGCCAGCAGCTTAGATCATAAGGTTTCCTACAATGAGCAGTTCTTC,CASSLDHKVSYNEQFF
TRBV28,13,few,TRBJ2-5,.,TGTGCCAGCAGTTTAATCCAGGTGGAGACCCAGTACTTC,CASSLIQVETQYF
TRBV6-1,14,many,TRBJ2-2,.,TGTGCCAGCAGACAAGGGATAAACACCGGGGAGCTGTTTTTT,CASRQGINTGELFF
TRBV4-2,16,.,TRBJ1-5,.,TGTGCCAGCAGCCACGCCCCGGACCCGGGGGATCAGCCCCAGCATTTT,CASSHAPDPGDQPQHF
TRBV3-1,14,.,TRBJ2-3,.,TGTGCCAGCAGCCAAGGACTTGGCACAGATACGCAGTATTTT,CASSQGLGTDTQYF